The present entry profiles one T cell receptor (beta chain) with its context. Its antigen remains unknown. Amplification used 60 Vbeta primers and 13 Jbeta primers. The table came from immunoSEQ multiplex PCR; TCRdb's copy has only in-frame clones and leaves some out. Among roughly 100,000 clones listed, nearly 15% were seen once. This sample is drawn from a study of cytomegalovirus exposure and HLA in healthy donors. Study-level results: One variant, a missense change in DCLRE1C, was linked in a later analysis to TCR beta V- and J-gene trimming.

The CDR3 totals 16 residues. Germline-derived CDR1 and CDR2 are WSHSY and SAAADI. The V end lost 2 bases, the J end lost 0 bases, and 13 bases lay between the germline ends. The sequenced sample was PBMCs. The chain uses TRBV10-2 and TRBJ1-2; no reliable D call. This TCR derives from a female donor in good health and CMV-seronegative. CDR3 nucleotides: TGCGCCAGCAGTGAGAAGGGAAGGAGGGCTAACTATGGCTACACCTTC. Protein product: CASSEKGRRANYGYTF.